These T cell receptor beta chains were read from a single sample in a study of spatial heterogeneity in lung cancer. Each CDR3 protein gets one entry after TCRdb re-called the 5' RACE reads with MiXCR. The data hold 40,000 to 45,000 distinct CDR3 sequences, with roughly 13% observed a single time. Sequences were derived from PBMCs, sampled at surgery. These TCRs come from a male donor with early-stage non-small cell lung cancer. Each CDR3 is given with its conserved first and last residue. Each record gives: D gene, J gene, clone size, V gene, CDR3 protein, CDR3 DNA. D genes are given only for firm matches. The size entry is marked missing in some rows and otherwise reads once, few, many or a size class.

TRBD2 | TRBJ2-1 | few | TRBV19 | CASSMASGPYNEQFF | TGTGCCAGTAGTATGGCTAGCGGGCCTTACAATGAGCAGTTCTTC
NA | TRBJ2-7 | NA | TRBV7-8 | CASSLAFIYEQYF | TGTGCCAGCAGCTTAGCCTTTATCTACGAGCAGTACTTC
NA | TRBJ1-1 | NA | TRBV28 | CASILNTEAFF | TGTGCCAGCATCCTGAACACTGAAGCTTTCTTT
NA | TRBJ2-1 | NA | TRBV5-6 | CASSLAGGFYNEQFF | TGTGCCAGCAGCTTGGCAGGGGGGTTTTACAATGAGCAGTTCTTC
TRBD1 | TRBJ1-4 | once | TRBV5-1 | CASSLGPGQRTATNEKLFF | TGCGCCAGCAGCTTGGGTCCGGGACAGAGAACTGCAACTAATGAAAAACTGTTTTTT
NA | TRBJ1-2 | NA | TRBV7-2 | CASSPRGSSNYGYTF | TGTGCCAGCAGCCCCCGGGGTTCATCTAACTATGGCTACACCTTC
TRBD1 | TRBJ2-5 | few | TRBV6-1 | CASARDSRLQETQYF | TGTGCCAGCGCTAGGGACAGTAGACTTCAAGAGACCCAGTACTTC
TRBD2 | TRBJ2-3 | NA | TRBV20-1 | CSAREPWTSGGSTDTQYF | TGCAGTGCTAGAGAGCCGTGGACTAGCGGGGGTAGCACAGATACGCAGTATTTT
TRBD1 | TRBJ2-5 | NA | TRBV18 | CASSPPGQGEETQYF | TGTGCCAGCTCACCACCGGGACAGGGGGAAGAGACCCAGTACTTC
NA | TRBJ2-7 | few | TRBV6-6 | CASTHGGQDSYEQYF | TGTGCCAGTACCCACGGAGGCCAGGACTCCTACGAGCAGTACTTC
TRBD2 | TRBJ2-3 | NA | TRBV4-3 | CASSQGSPSGLKADTQYF | TGCGCCAGCAGCCAAGGGTCTCCTAGCGGGCTCAAGGCAGATACGCAGTATTTT
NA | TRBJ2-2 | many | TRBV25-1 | CASSGHGGTGELFF | TGTGCCAGCAGTGGGCATGGGGGGACCGGGGAGCTGTTTTTT
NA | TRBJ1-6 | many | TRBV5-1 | CASEEGFGYSPLHF | TGCGCCAGCGAGGAGGGATTTGGTTACTCACCCCTCCACTTT
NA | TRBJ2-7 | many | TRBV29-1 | CSAKRDQGYEQYF | TGCAGCGCCAAACGGGACCAGGGATACGAGCAGTACTTC
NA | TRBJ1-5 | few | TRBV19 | CASSQEVFSQHF | TGTGCCAGTAGTCAAGAGGTTTTCTCCCAGCATTTT
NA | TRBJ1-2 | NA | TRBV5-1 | CASSLDGGLYGYTF | TGCGCCAGCAGCTTGGACGGGGGGCTCTATGGCTACACCTTC
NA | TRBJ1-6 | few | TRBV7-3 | CASSWRAFNSPLHF | TGTGCCAGCAGCTGGAGGGCTTTTAATTCACCCCTCCACTTT
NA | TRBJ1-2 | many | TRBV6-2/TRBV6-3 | CASAPGGASGYTF | TGTGCCAGCGCTCCGGGAGGGGCATCTGGCTACACCTTC
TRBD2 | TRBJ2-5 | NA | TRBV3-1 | CASSQGLAGVLQETQYF | TGTGCCAGCAGCCAAGGTCTAGCGGGGGTCCTCCAAGAGACCCAGTACTTC
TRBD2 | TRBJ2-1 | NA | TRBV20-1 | CSASSGGEQFF | TGCAGTGCTAGTAGCGGGGGTGAGCAGTTCTTC
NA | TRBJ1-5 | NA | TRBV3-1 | CASSQRGSNQPQHF | TGTGCCAGCAGCCAAAGGGGTAGCAATCAGCCCCAGCATTTT
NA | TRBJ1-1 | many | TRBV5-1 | CASSEQTSNTEAFF | TGCGCCAGCAGCGAACAAACGTCGAACACTGAAGCTTTCTTT
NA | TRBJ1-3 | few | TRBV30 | CAWSVQSGNTIYF | TGTGCCTGGAGTGTGCAGAGTGGAAACACCATATATTTT
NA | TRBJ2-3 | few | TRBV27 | CASTQVVGVDTQYF | TGTGCCAGCACCCAAGTAGTGGGGGTGGATACGCAGTATTTT
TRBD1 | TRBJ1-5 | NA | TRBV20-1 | CSARLAQGQHF | TGCAGTGCTAGATTGGCACAGGGGCAGCATTTT
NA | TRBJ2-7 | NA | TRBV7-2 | CASSLVSIQGGYEQYF | TGTGCCAGCAGCTTAGTGTCCATACAGGGAGGATATGAGCAGTACTTC
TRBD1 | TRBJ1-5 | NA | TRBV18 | CASSPGTGNQPQHF | TGTGCCAGCTCACCAGGGACAGGGAATCAGCCCCAGCATTTT
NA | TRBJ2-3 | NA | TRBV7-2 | CASSFRQLTDTQYF | TGTGCCAGCAGCTTCAGGCAGCTCACAGATACGCAGTATTTT
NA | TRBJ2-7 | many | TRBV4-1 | CASSQPPSTIEQYF | TGCGCCAGCAGCCAGCCTCCTTCCACCATCGAGCAGTACTTC
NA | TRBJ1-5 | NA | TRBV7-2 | CASSQVGNQPQHF | TGTGCCAGCAGCCAAGTGGGGAATCAGCCCCAGCATTTT
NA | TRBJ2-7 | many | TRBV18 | CASSPPDSYEQYF | TGTGCCAGCTCACCTCCTGACAGCTACGAGCAGTACTTC
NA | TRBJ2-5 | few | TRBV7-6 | CASSSWIGETQYF | TGTGCCAGCAGCTCTTGGATCGGGGAGACCCAGTACTTC
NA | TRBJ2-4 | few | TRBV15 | CATSRAVIKNIQYF | TGTGCCACCAGCAGAGCTGTGATTAAAAACATTCAGTACTTC
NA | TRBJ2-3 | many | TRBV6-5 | CASSSRDGTSTDTQYF | TGTGCCAGCAGTAGCCGGGACGGGACTAGCACAGATACGCAGTATTTT
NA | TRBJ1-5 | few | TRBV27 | CASSSNRGGNQPQHF | TGTGCCAGCAGTTCAAACCGGGGTGGCAATCAGCCCCAGCATTTT
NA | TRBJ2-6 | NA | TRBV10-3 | CAIERGSGANVLTF | TGTGCCATCGAGAGGGGCTCGGGGGCCAACGTCCTGACTTTC
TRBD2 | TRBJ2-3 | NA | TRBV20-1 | CSARPSGGADTQYF | TGCAGTGCCAGGCCTAGCGGGGGAGCAGATACGCAGTATTTT
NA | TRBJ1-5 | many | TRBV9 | CASSVSGSRNQPQHF | TGTGCCAGCAGCGTGTCGGGCAGTCGGAATCAGCCCCAGCATTTT
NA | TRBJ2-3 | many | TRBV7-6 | CASSFFPTASTDTQYF | TGTGCCAGCAGCTTTTTTCCTACGGCTAGCACAGATACGCAGTATTTT
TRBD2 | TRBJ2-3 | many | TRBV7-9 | CASSLIAGLMDTQYF | TGTGCCAGCAGCTTGATAGCGGGGCTAATGGATACGCAGTATTTT
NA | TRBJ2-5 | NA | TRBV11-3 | CASSSPPGETQYF | TGTGCCAGCAGCTCCCCCCCAGGGGAGACCCAGTACTTC
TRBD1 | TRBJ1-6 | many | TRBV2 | CASGTESNSPLHF | TGTGCCAGCGGGACAGAGAGTAATTCACCCCTCCACTTT
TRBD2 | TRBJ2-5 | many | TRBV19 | CASRSGTSGSQETQYF | TGTGCCAGTAGATCAGGGACTAGCGGGAGCCAAGAGACCCAGTACTTC
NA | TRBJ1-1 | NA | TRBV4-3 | CASSQDLNTEAFF | TGCGCCAGCAGCCAAGATTTGAACACTGAAGCTTTCTTT
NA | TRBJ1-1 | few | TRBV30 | CAWSETAWTEAFF | TGTGCCTGGAGTGAGACAGCGTGGACTGAAGCTTTCTTT
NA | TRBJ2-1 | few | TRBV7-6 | CASSLILGSGSSYNEQFF | TGTGCCAGCAGCTTAATATTAGGGTCAGGGAGCTCCTACAATGAGCAGTTCTTC
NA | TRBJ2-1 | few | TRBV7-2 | CASSSGASSYNEQFF | TGTGCCAGCAGCTCCGGGGCGAGCTCCTACAATGAGCAGTTCTTC
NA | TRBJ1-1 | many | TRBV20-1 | CSARGRLNTEAFF | TGCAGTGCTAGAGGGAGGTTGAACACTGAAGCTTTCTTT
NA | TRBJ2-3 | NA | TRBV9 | CASSVRRDGTQYF | TGTGCCAGCAGCGTACGAAGAGATGGTACGCAGTATTTT
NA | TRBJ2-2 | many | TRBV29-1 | CSAVPYTGELFF | TGCAGCGCCGTCCCTTACACCGGGGAGCTGTTTTTT
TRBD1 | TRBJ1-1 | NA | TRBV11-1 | CASSPLGQTNTEAFF | TGTGCCAGCAGCCCTCTGGGACAGACGAACACTGAAGCTTTCTTT
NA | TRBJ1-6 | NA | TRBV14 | CASSQDLSGGYRNSPLHF | TGTGCCAGCAGCCAAGATCTTTCTGGGGGTTATCGGAATTCACCCCTCCACTTT